The 21 T cell receptor beta chains below all came from one sample that was sequenced in a study of shared clonotypes between healthy human individuals. Some clones are missing from TCRdb's copy, which holds only in-frame ones; the method was immunoSEQ multiplex PCR. Among about 1.1 million clones, 75% to 85% were seen once, and the ten largest hold 0.55% to 0.7%. Sequenced input: memory CD4+ T cells from PBMCs. The subset is: CD45RA-negative fraction. Receptors were obtained from a man aged 18 to 29 in good health. Some clones in this sample may be carry-over from other donors' samples.

As to this clone: The sample carries other DNA sequences with the same CDR3. The chain recombines TRBV11-2 with TRBJ2-7, with 8 bases lining up with TRBD1. CDR3 size: 14 residues. V lost 4 bases, J lost 5 bases, and 7 bases stayed unmatched. CDR1 and CDR2 from the germline V gene are SGHAT and FQNNGV. As DNA, the CDR3 is TGTGCCAGCAGCTCGCGACAGGGGAGAGACGAGCAGTACTTC. It translates to CASSSRQGRDEQYF.

The genes are TRBV11-2 and TRBJ1-5; no firm D call. With 0 bases removed from V and 5 bases from J, the gap between germline ends came to 5 bases. Germline CDR1 SGHAT, CDR2 FQNNGV. The CDR3 loop spans 13 amino acids. Here the CDR3 DNA reads TGTGCCAGCAGCTTAGACATAGATCAGCCCCAGCATTTT. Translating it yields CASSLDIDQPQHF.

A remark on this clone: A much larger clone differs from this one at a single base, so this may be a read error. Other DNA sequences of this sample code for an identical CDR3. The chain couples TRBV14 to TRBJ1-2, with D possibly matching TRBD1 (5 bases). The germline CDR1 and CDR2 sequences are SGHDN and FVKESK. Deletions cut 4 bases from V and 4 bases from J, with 7 bases between. The CDR3 extends over 12 amino acids. CDR3 nucleotides: TGTGCCAGCAGCCGCCAGGGCTATGGCTACACCTTC. Amino acids: CASSRQGYGYTF. The entire variable domain, with the rest obtained from reference TRBV14 and TRBJ1-2, is as follows: EAGVTQFPSHSVIEKGQTVTLRCDPISGHDNLYWYRRVMGKEIKFLLHFVKESKQDESGMPNNRFLAERTGGTYSTLKVQPAELEDSGVYFCASSRQGYGYTFGSGTRLTVV.

The genes are TRBV9 and TRBJ2-3; D might be TRBD2 (5 bases). V was pared by 0 bases and J by 2 bases, with 22 bases between. This CDR3 is built from 19 residues. Germline CDR1 is SGDLS and CDR2 is YYNGEE. CDR3 loop: CASSVDGRLHRESTDTQYF. The CDR3, as DNA: TGTGCCAGCAGCGTAGATGGGAGACTGCACCGGGAATCCACAGATACGCAGTATTTT. Supplemented by reference TRBV9 and TRBJ2-3, the full variable domain reads DSGVTQTPKHLITATGQRVTLRCSPRSGDLSVYWYQQSLDQGLQFLIQYYNGEERAKGNILERFSAQQFPDLHSELNLSSLELGDSALYFCASSVDGRLHRESTDTQYFGPGTRLTVL.

This CDR3 reads CASSLAPPAHEQFF. The CDR3 region has the DNA TGCGCCAGCAGCTTGGCCCCGCCTGCCCATGAGCAGTTCTTC. This chain joins TRBV5-1 and TRBJ2-1; D is ambiguous. The V gene's germline CDR1 is SGHRS and CDR2 YFSETQ. This CDR3 has 14 amino acids. V lost 0 bases and J lost 8, with 12 bases in between.

The V gene is TRBV6-5, the J gene TRBJ2-1, with TRBD1 as a possible D gene (6 bases). Between the trimmed V and J ends, which lost 0 bases and 6 bases, there was a span of 12 bases. The CDR3 spans 15 residues. The germline gives CDR1 MNHEY, CDR2 SVGAGI. CDR3: CASSYSMGRGNEQFF. The CDR3 DNA reads TGTGCCAGCAGTTACTCGATGGGCAGGGGCAATGAGCAGTTCTTC.

This clone was seen once. The V gene is TRBV19, the J gene TRBJ1-5; possible D gene TRBD1, 6 bases. Germline CDR1 reads LNHDA; CDR2 reads SQIVND (reference sequence). Between the trimmed V and J ends, which lost 6 bases and 7 bases, there was a span of 13 bases. This CDR3 contains 13 residues. The CDR3 nucleotides read TGTGCCAGTAGACCCGACAGGACGCAGCCCCAGCATTTT. It encodes CASRPDRTQPQHF. The complete variable domain, with remaining parts taken from reference TRBV19 and TRBJ1-5, reads DGGITQSPKYLFRKEGQNVTLSCEQNLNHDAMYWYRQDPGQGLRLIYYSQIVNDFQKGDIAEGYSVSREKKESFPLTVTSAQKNPTAFYLCASRPDRTQPQHFGDGTRLSIL.

The gene calls are TRBV14 and TRBJ1-1; D unresolved. Per germline, CDR1 SGHDN and CDR2 FVKESK. The ends were cut back, 2 bases at V and 0 bases at J, with 4 bases in the middle. The CDR3 consists of 13 residues. This CDR3 is CASSQSVNTEAFF. Here the CDR3 DNA reads TGTGCCAGCAGCCAATCCGTGAACACTGAAGCTTTCTTT.

The chain's CDR3 is CASSPNLARYNEQFF. The CDR3 region has the DNA TGTGCCAGCAGCCCTAATTTGGCGAGGTACAATGAGCAGTTCTTC. This chain joins TRBV11-2 and TRBJ2-1; no clear D gene. V was pared by 5 bases and J by 4 bases, with 15 bases between. From germline, CDR1 is SGHAT and CDR2 FQNNGV. The CDR3 is 15 amino acids.

This clone was detected only a few times. The chain is built from TRBV7-9 and TRBJ1-1; D is undetermined. The CDR3 covers 14 residues. Trimming removed 7 bases at V and 4 bases at J, with 16 bases between. The V gene's germline CDR1 is SEHNR and CDR2 FQNEAQ (reference sequence). The CDR3 region is CASTFTGILTEAFF. The CDR3 DNA is TGTGCCAGCACCTTTACGGGGATCCTCACTGAAGCTTTCTTT.

This clone has only one observation. The V call is TRBV30, the J call TRBJ2-3, with D possibly being TRBD1 (6 bases). The CDR3 loop spans 16 amino acids. CDR1 GTSNPN and CDR2 SVGIG come from the germline V gene (reference sequence). V lost 1 base and J lost 2, with 16 bases in between. The CDR3 DNA sequence: TGTGCCTGGAGTGAGGACAGACGATCCTCCACAGATACGCAGTATTTT. Amino acids: CAWSEDRRSSTDTQYF.

The genes are TRBV29-1 and TRBJ2-2; 9 nucleotides agree with TRBD2. In germline, CDR1 is SQVTM, CDR2 ANQGSEA. With V trimmed by 4 bases and J by 4 bases, 7 bases remained unmatched. CDR3 length: 15 amino acids. CDR3 DNA: TGCAGCGTTGGGGAGACTAGCGGACCCACCGGGGAGCTGTTTTTT. Protein: CSVGETSGPTGELFF.

This clone was counted a few times. The chain has TRBV19 and TRBJ1-5; possible D gene TRBD1, 6 bases. This CDR3 has 15 residues. The V end was cut by 6 bases, the J end by 0 bases, with 12 bases between. In germline, CDR1 is LNHDA, CDR2 SQIVND (reference sequence). The chain's CDR3 is CASRSGTNSNQPQHF. The CDR3, as DNA: TGTGCCAGTAGAAGTGGGACAAATAGCAATCAGCCCCAGCATTTT.

This clone was picked up one time. This chain connects TRBV6-5 to TRBJ1-2; TRBD1 might be the D (6 bases). The ends were cut back, 0 bases at V and 8 bases at J, with 13 bases in the middle. Germline assignment: CDR1 MNHEY and CDR2 SVGAGI. The CDR3 totals 14 residues. The DNA for the CDR3 is TGTGCCAGCAGTTACTCGGACAGTGTGGACGGCTACACCTTC. Its protein product is CASSYSDSVDGYTF.

V gene TRBV5-4 combines with J gene TRBJ2-1; a possible D gene is TRBD2 (6 bases). The CDR3 totals 16 residues. V gave up 1 base and J gave up 7 bases, with 18 bases separating them. Germline values: CDR1 SGHNT, CDR2 YYREEE (reference sequence). The CDR3 DNA follows: TGTGCCAGCAGCTTGATGTCCCGGGGGTTCTCGAATGAGCAGTTCTTC. Translation gives CASSLMSRGFSNEQFF.

This clone was detected ten times or more. This chain links TRBV9 with TRBJ1-3; D is ambiguous. Trimming left V 0 bases short and J 8 bases short, with 15 bases between. The CDR3 sequence is 15 residues long. CDR1 is SGDLS, CDR2 YYNGEE, per germline. Here the CDR3 reads CASSVDPGTGDTIYF. The DNA of the CDR3 is TGTGCCAGCAGCGTAGATCCGGGAACGGGTGACACCATATATTTT.

This chain joins TRBV5-4 and TRBJ2-4; 9 nucleotides agree with TRBD1. This CDR3 region has 15 residues. J gave up 7 bases and V 7 bases, and 12 bases lay outside the gene matches. Germline CDR1 reads SGHNT; CDR2 reads YYREEE (reference sequence). This CDR3 is CASRSARDRANIQYF. As DNA, the CDR3 is TGTGCCAGCCGCTCGGCGCGGGACAGGGCCAACATTCAGTACTTC. Using reference TRBV5-4 and TRBJ2-4 for the parts outside the CDR3, the full variable domain is ETGVTQSPTHLIKTRGQQVTLRCSSQSGHNTVSWYQQALGQGPQFIFQYYREEENGRGNFPPRFSGLQFPNYSSELNVNALELDDSALYLCASRSARDRANIQYFGAGTRLSVL.

This clone has just one count. The rearrangement links TRBV5-1 to TRBJ2-7, with 7 bases matching TRBD1. The CDR3 consists of 16 residues. The V and J ends lost 3 bases and 2 bases, in that order; junction bases with no gene match: 11. From germline, CDR1 is SGHRS and CDR2 YFSETQ. The DNA for the CDR3 is TGCGCCAGCAGCTCGCATTCCGGGACAGCTACCTACGAGCAGTACTTC. It specifies CASSSHSGTATYEQYF.

CDR3 amino acids: CASSLVALPSTDTQYF. As DNA, the CDR3 is TGCGCCAGCAGCTTGGTGGCACTACCTAGCACAGATACGCAGTATTTT. This chain connects TRBV5-1 to TRBJ2-3; no firm D call. This CDR3 has 16 amino acids. V gave up 0 bases and J gave up 0 bases, with 11 bases separating them. CDR1 is SGHRS and CDR2 is YFSETQ in the germline V gene.

About this clone itself: The same CDR3 arises from other DNA sequences in this sample as well. This chain joins TRBV6-5 and TRBJ1-4; 8 bases map to TRBD1. Per germline, CDR1 MNHEY and CDR2 SVGAGI. The CDR3 contains 14 residues. Losses at the gene ends were 2 bases for V and 7 bases for J; bases not matched to a gene: 3. The DNA of the CDR3 is TGTGCCAGCAGTTACACAGGGGGGGGTGAAAAACTGTTTTTT. This gives the protein CASSYTGGGEKLFF.

V usage is TRBV7-2 and J usage is TRBJ2-3; 8 bases align to TRBD1. Losses at the gene ends were 5 bases for V and 6 bases for J; bases not matched to a gene: 7. In germline, CDR1 is SGHTA, CDR2 FQGNSA. The CDR3 spans 14 residues. The CDR3 nucleotides are TGTGCCAGCAGCGGGAGGACAGGGTCGGATACGCAGTATTTT. Translating it yields CASSGRTGSDTQYF. Filled out from reference TRBV7-2 and TRBJ2-3, the complete variable domain reads GAGVSQSPSNKVTEKGKDVELRCDPISGHTALYWYRQSLGQGLEFLIYFQGNSAPDKSGLPSDRFSAERTGGSVSTLTIQRTQQEDSAVYLCASSGRTGSDTQYFGPGTRLTVL.